A selection of T cell receptor beta chains follows, all from one sample in a study of T cells in Graves' hyperthyroidism and ophthalmopathy. One entry per CDR3 protein, called by TCRdb with MiXCR from the multiplex PCR reads. The repertoire includes under 350,000 distinct CDR3 sequences, around 15% of them detected once, and 34% sits in the top ten. The specimen sequenced was blood. The source of these receptors is a middle-aged woman with Graves' ophthalmopathy. The CDR3 runs from the conserved cysteine through the conserved F or W. The order of the fields is V gene, CDR3 length, D gene, clone size, J gene, CDR3 protein, CDR3 DNA. A D gene is named only where the DNA matches it firmly. Only part of the rows carry a size: once, few, many, or a class if the clone is expanded.

>TRBV20-1|14|-|many|TRBJ1-6
CSASPGDFNSPLHF
TGCAGTGCTAGCCCAGGGGACTTCAATTCACCCCTCCACTTT
>TRBV3-1|14|-|-|TRBJ1-3
CASSPTRSGNTIYF
TGTGCCAGCAGCCCGACTCGCTCTGGAAACACCATATATTTT
>TRBV12-3/TRBV12-4|17|-|few|TRBJ1-3
CASSFRQVASSGNTIYF
TGTGCCAGCAGTTTCCGGCAGGTAGCCAGCTCTGGAAACACCATATATTTT
>TRBV20-1|16|-|many|TRBJ1-5
CSARDGRPGSNQPQHF
TGCAGTGCTAGAGATGGCAGACCCGGCAGCAATCAGCCCCAGCATTTT
>TRBV11-1|16|TRBD1|many|TRBJ1-1
CASSLFRGGRRTEAFF
TGTGCCAGCAGCTTATTCAGGGGGGGAAGACGTACTGAAGCTTTCTTT
>TRBV6-6|14|TRBD2|few|TRBJ2-1
CASSYLGGGNEQFF
TGTGCCAGCAGTTACCTCGGGGGGGGCAATGAGCAGTTCTTC
>TRBV20-1|13|TRBD2|few|TRBJ2-5
CSARTSGQETQYF
TGCAGTGCTCGGACTAGCGGACAAGAGACCCAGTACTTC
>TRBV7-9|12|-|many|TRBJ1-1
CASSLTPGEAFF
TGTGCCAGCAGCTTAACCCCGGGTGAAGCTTTCTTT
>TRBV20-1|13|-|-|TRBJ2-1
CSVQVGAGDEQFF
TGCAGTGTTCAGGTCGGCGCTGGCGATGAGCAGTTCTTC
>TRBV24-1|16|TRBD2|many|TRBJ2-3
CATAPTSGGATDTQYF
TGTGCCACCGCCCCCACGAGCGGGGGGGCCACAGATACGCAGTATTTT
>TRBV9|13|-|-|TRBJ1-1
CASSVEEETEAFF
TGTGCCAGCAGCGTAGAGGAGGAGACCGAGGCTTTCTTT
>TRBV4-2|14|TRBD2|-|TRBJ2-2
CASSPTSGRGELFF
TGTGCCAGCAGCCCGACTAGCGGGAGGGGTGAGCTGTTTTTT
>TRBV10-1|14|-|-|TRBJ2-5
CASSSRFGRETQYF
TGCGCCAGCAGTTCTCGCTTTGGCCGAGAGACCCAGTACTTC
>TRBV19|13|-|few|TRBJ1-5
CASSIFGDQPQHF
TGTGCCAGTAGTATTTTTGGGGATCAGCCCCAGCATTTT
>TRBV15|18|TRBD1|many|TRBJ1-1
CATSRDWFQGQSLPEAFF
TGTGCCACCAGCAGAGATTGGTTCCAGGGACAGAGCCTTCCTGAAGCTTTCTTT
>TRBV5-1|15|TRBD2|many|TRBJ2-1
CASSSLAGENNEQFF
TGCGCCAGCAGCTCCCTAGCGGGGGAGAACAATGAGCAGTTCTTC
>TRBV7-8|13|-|many|TRBJ1-1
CASSFRLDTEAFF
TGTGCCAGCAGCTTCAGGTTGGACACTGAAGCTTTCTTT
>TRBV12-3/TRBV12-4|12|TRBD1|many|TRBJ1-1
CASSRGTAEAFF
TGTGCCAGCAGCCGTGGGACAGCCGAAGCTTTCTTT
>TRBV3-1|14|-|many|TRBJ2-7
CASSLQGAAYEQYF
TGTGCCAGCAGCCTGCAGGGAGCAGCCTACGAGCAGTACTTC
>TRBV6-6|15|-|many|TRBJ1-1
CASSYSTAGATEAFF
TGTGCCAGCAGTTACTCGACGGCGGGTGCCACTGAAGCTTTCTTT
>TRBV12-5|13|TRBD2|many|TRBJ2-2
CASSGGVPGELFF
TGTGCTAGTAGCGGGGGGGTACCCGGGGAGCTGTTTTTT
>TRBV28|12|-|many|TRBJ2-3
CASTEGTDTQYF
TGTGCCAGCACCGAGGGCACAGATACGCAGTATTTT
>TRBV28|15|-|many|TRBJ1-5
CASSLISLGNQPQHF
TGTGCCAGCAGTTTAATATCCCTGGGAAATCAGCCCCAGCATTTT
>TRBV6-1|13|-|many|TRBJ2-1
CASTRPGGNEQFF
TGTGCCAGCACGAGGCCCGGCGGAAATGAGCAGTTCTTC
>TRBV12-3/TRBV12-4|16|TRBD2|many|TRBJ2-3
CASSSLLAGNTDTQYF
TGTGCCAGCAGTTCCCTCCTAGCGGGGAACACAGATACGCAGTATTTT
>TRBV25-1|12|-|many|TRBJ2-7
CASSAYKGEQYF
TGTGCCAGCAGTGCGTATAAGGGCGAGCAGTACTTC
>TRBV5-1|14|TRBD2|few|TRBJ2-7
CASSLGTSGGRQYF
TGCGCCAGCAGCTTGGGGACTAGCGGGGGGAGGCAGTACTTC
>TRBV12-3/TRBV12-4|14|-|many|TRBJ2-1
CASSFYGPYNEQFF
TGTGCCAGCAGTTTTTACGGACCCTACAATGAGCAGTTCTTC
>TRBV30|13|-|-|TRBJ1-6
CAWKIIPDSPLHF
TGTGCCTGGAAAATTATACCAGATTCGCCCCTCCACTTT
>TRBV4-2|18|TRBD2|few|TRBJ2-3
CASSQLPTSGRSTDTQYF
TGTGCCAGCAGCCAACTTCCGACTAGCGGGAGGAGCACAGATACGCAGTATTTT
>TRBV4-1|15|TRBD2|once|TRBJ2-5
CASSQEGLAQETQYF
TGCGCCAGCAGCCAAGAAGGACTAGCACAAGAGACCCAGTACTTC
>TRBV12-3/TRBV12-4|13|-|many|TRBJ2-7
CASSLSLRSEQYF
TGTGCCAGCAGTTTATCCCTACGCAGCGAGCAGTACTTC
>TRBV20-1|15|TRBD2|many|TRBJ2-1
CSASGRASSYNEQFF
TGCAGTGCTAGCGGGAGGGCGAGCTCCTACAATGAGCAGTTCTTC
>TRBV6-1|15|TRBD1|many|TRBJ1-6
CASSENAGGNSPLHF
TGTGCCAGCAGTGAGAACGCAGGGGGTAATTCACCCCTCCACTTT
>TRBV4-1|16|TRBD2|few|TRBJ2-1
CASSQGVRGTGNEQFF
TGCGCCAGCAGCCAAGGGGTGCGGGGGACGGGAAATGAGCAGTTCTTC
>TRBV7-8|15|TRBD1|many|TRBJ2-1
CASSHYRGTYNEQFF
TGTGCCAGCAGCCACTACAGGGGCACCTACAATGAGCAGTTCTTC
>TRBV7-2|16|-|many|TRBJ2-7
CASSLSAGGGLYEQYF
TGTGCCAGCAGCCTTTCAGCAGGGGGAGGATTATACGAGCAGTACTTC
>TRBV10-3|13|TRBD2|-|TRBJ2-7
CAIGLAGAREQYF
TGTGCCATCGGGCTAGCGGGGGCCCGGGAGCAGTACTTC
>TRBV10-1|17|TRBD2|-|TRBJ2-7
CASSESGLAPNSYEQYF
TGCGCCAGCAGTGAGTCCGGACTAGCGCCTAACTCCTACGAGCAGTACTTC
>TRBV12-5|13|-|many|TRBJ2-3
CASGLGGTDTQYF
TGTGCTAGTGGTTTAGGGGGAACAGATACGCAGTATTTT
>TRBV10-3|15|TRBD1|-|TRBJ2-7
CAISESGTGSYEQYF
TGTGCCATCAGTGAGTCCGGGACAGGTTCCTACGAGCAGTACTTC
>TRBV6-1|13|-|many|TRBJ1-1
CASGIGAWTEAFF
TGTGCCAGCGGTATAGGGGCTTGGACTGAAGCTTTCTTT
>TRBV5-1|21|TRBD2|-|TRBJ2-5
CASSRKGSPGTSGRNQETQYF
TGCGCCAGCAGCCGTAAGGGATCCCCCGGGACTAGCGGGAGGAATCAAGAGACCCAGTACTTC
>TRBV2|16|TRBD2|many|TRBJ2-1
CASSDRTSVGYNEQFF
TGTGCCAGCAGTGATCGGACTAGCGTAGGGTACAATGAGCAGTTCTTC
>TRBV18|17|TRBD1|-|TRBJ1-5
CASSPPGGQRGMQPQHF
TGTGCCAGCTCACCCCCGGGGGGACAGCGGGGGATGCAGCCCCAGCATTTT
>TRBV4-1|14|TRBD1|-|TRBJ1-4
CASSYRGQGEKLFF
TGCGCCAGCAGTTACAGGGGGCAGGGTGAAAAACTGTTTTTT
>TRBV6-1|12|-|many|TRBJ1-6
CASHDGLRPLHF
TGTGCCAGCCATGACGGGTTAAGACCCCTCCACTTT
>TRBV6-1|13|-|many|TRBJ2-7
CASSPYTGYEQYF
TGTGCCAGCAGTCCTTATACGGGGTACGAGCAGTACTTC
>TRBV11-3|11|-|-|TRBJ1-3
CASSQENTIYF
TGTGCCAGCAGCCAGGAGAACACCATATATTTT
>TRBV7-9|13|-|-|TRBJ2-2
CASSPAGTGELFF
TGTGCCAGCAGCCCGGCCGGGACCGGGGAGCTGTTTTTT